This T cell receptor beta chain was identified during a study of multiple sclerosis patients with progressive multifocal leukoencephalopathy. Study observations and caveats: Most PML patients had lower entropy, suggesting less diverse TRB repertoires.

J was trimmed by 3 bases and V by 1 base; bases with no gene match: 8. CDR3 size: 16 residues. Germline loops: CDR1 MNHEY, CDR2 SMNVEV (reference sequence). Every PCR reaction included synthetic inline CDR3 controls for all V-J pairings. Repertoires were generated with immunoSEQ multiplex PCR, while TCRdb's copy carries only in-frame clones and drops some. There are around 30,000 clones in the sample; around 90% occur only once, and roughly 1.3% lies in the top ten. This sample's time point: approximately 12 months of natalizumab therapy. At 6 months of natalizumab came T1, and at 12 months came T2. This clone was recorded only once. Its antigen is still unknown.

The material sequenced was PBMCs, taken from a patient treated with natalizumab. V is TRBV27 and J is TRBJ1-1; 7 nucleotides match TRBD1. The receptor was isolated from a human donor with multiple sclerosis. The CDR3 DNA sequence: TGTGCCAGCAGTTTATACCCAGGGGGGAGGGACACTGAAGCTTTCTTT. The encoded protein is CASSLYPGGRDTEAFF.